The T cell receptor beta chain described here comes from a study of glioma-infiltrating T cells. Trimming took 2 bases from V and 7 from J, leaving 8 bases between them. This CDR3 comprises 12 residues. CDR1 SGHDT and CDR2 YYEEEE come from the germline V gene. The iRepertoire nested amplicon-rescue multiplex PCR amplified TCR alpha and beta CDR3s from RNA. From the multiplex PCR reads, TCRdb called clonotypes with MiXCR, one entry per CDR3 protein. The sample lists about 89,000 distinct CDR3 sequences, about 25% seen once, with roughly 6.7% in the top ten. The sequenced material came from glioma tissue, nonneoplastic brain tissue, or PBMCs (not recorded which). V gene TRBV5-6 combines with J gene TRBJ2-3; D is unclear. The TCR was taken from a human donor with low-grade glioma or glioblastoma, undergoing nonglioma brain surgery, or in good health (not recorded which). CDR3 loop: CASSFGLNTQYF. As DNA, the CDR3 is TGTGCCAGCAGCTTCGGGCTGAATACGCAGTATTTT. Filled out from reference TRBV5-6 and TRBJ2-3, the complete variable domain reads DAGVTQSPTHLIKTRGQQVTLRCSPKSGHDTVSWYQQALGQGPQFIFQYYEEEERQRGNFPDRFSGHQFPNYSSELNVNALLLGDSALYLCASSFGLNTQYFGPGTRLTVL.